The rows below give T cell receptor beta chains drawn from one sample of a study of HIV-infected patients and healthy controls. TCRdb passed the 5' RACE reads through MiXCR, listing each CDR3 protein once. The sample lists about 67,000 distinct CDR3 sequences; roughly a sixth were seen once. Sequenced: CD4+ T cells from blood. All receptors derive from a human donor in good health. Each CDR3 is given with its conserved first and last residue. The order of the fields is CDR3 protein, CDR3 DNA, D gene, J gene, clone size, V gene. D genes are given only for firm matches. Clone sizes are given selectively: once, few, many, or a class where the clone is expanded.

CDR3 protein: CSARQGTYNEQFF; CDR3 DNA: TGCAGTGCTAGGCAGGGGACCTACAATGAGCAGTTCTTC; D gene: .; J gene: TRBJ2-1; clone size: many; V gene: TRBV20-1
CDR3 protein: CASAPGGSSREQYF; CDR3 DNA: TGTGCCAGCGCACCAGGGGGATCTAGCCGCGAGCAGTACTTC; D gene: TRBD1; J gene: TRBJ2-7; clone size: many; V gene: TRBV28
CDR3 protein: CASSLAVSGTKIRPQHF; CDR3 DNA: TGTGCCAGCAGCTTGGCTGTATCCGGGACAAAGATCAGGCCCCAGCATTTT; D gene: .; J gene: TRBJ1-5; clone size: few; V gene: TRBV5-6
CDR3 protein: CASSLTGGTRNEQYF; CDR3 DNA: TGTGCCAGCAGCTTAACGGGCGGGACGCGCAACGAGCAGTACTTC; D gene: .; J gene: TRBJ2-7; clone size: .; V gene: TRBV7-3
CDR3 protein: CATSRDQGKETQYF; CDR3 DNA: TGTGCCACCAGCAGAGACCAGGGGAAAGAGACCCAGTACTTC; D gene: .; J gene: TRBJ2-5; clone size: .; V gene: TRBV15
CDR3 protein: CASSGRDTGELFF; CDR3 DNA: TGTGCCAGCAGCGGGAGAGACACCGGGGAGCTGTTTTTT; D gene: .; J gene: TRBJ2-2; clone size: .; V gene: TRBV6-6
CDR3 protein: CASRDTIKITDTQYF; CDR3 DNA: TGCGCCAGCAGAGATACAATCAAGATCACAGATACGCAGTATTTT; D gene: .; J gene: TRBJ2-3; clone size: once; V gene: TRBV4-3
CDR3 protein: CASSPTGDNSPLHF; CDR3 DNA: TGTGCCAGCTCACCTACAGGGGATAATTCACCCCTCCACTTT; D gene: TRBD1; J gene: TRBJ1-6; clone size: .; V gene: TRBV18
CDR3 protein: CASKRGLSDQPQHF; CDR3 DNA: TGTGCCAGTAAGAGGGGGCTTAGCGATCAGCCCCAGCATTTT; D gene: TRBD1; J gene: TRBJ1-5; clone size: .; V gene: TRBV19
CDR3 protein: CASSLGLTGAPEPLHF; CDR3 DNA: TGTGCCAGCAGTTTAGGCTTGACAGGGGCCCCCGAACCCCTCCACTTT; D gene: TRBD1; J gene: TRBJ1-6; clone size: once; V gene: TRBV12-3/TRBV12-4